This T cell receptor (beta chain) was obtained from a study of cytomegalovirus exposure and HLA in healthy donors. Deletions cut 5 bases from V and 5 bases from J, with 18 bases between. Germline values: CDR1 LNHNV, CDR2 YYDKDF (reference sequence). The CDR3 runs 15 residues. Primers for the PCR totalled 60 Vbeta and 13 Jbeta. Assay used: immunoSEQ multiplex PCR; TCRdb lists only in-frame clones, some missing. The sample holds approximately 38,000 clones. The sequencing sample was made of PBMCs. V and J are TRBV15 and TRBJ1-1; D might be TRBD1 (6 bases). The source is a man aged 35 to 55 in good health and CMV-seropositive. In nucleotides, the CDR3 is TGTGCCACCAGCCCCCAACAGGGCGGTGGGACTGAAGCTTTCTTT. Translating it yields CATSPQQGGGTEAFF. The entire variable domain, with the rest obtained from reference TRBV15 and TRBJ1-1, is as follows: DAMVIQNPRYQVTQFGKPVTLSCSQTLNHNVMYWYQQKSSQAPKLLFHYYDKDFNNEADTPDNFQSRRPNTSFCFLDIRSPGLGDTAMYLCATSPQQGGGTEAFFGQGTRLTVV.